This is a list of T cell receptor beta chains from one sample in a study of blood T cell repertoires in COVID-19. The assay was immunoSEQ multiplex PCR, and TCRdb's table has in-frame clones only and misses some. The sample holds 200,000 to 300,000 clones; about 87% are singletons and the top ten take approximately 1.2%. Sequencing was carried out using PBMCs or T cells enriched from blood (not recorded which). These receptors all come from a middle-aged woman with acute COVID-19. Each CDR3 is given with its conserved first and last residue. The D gene is left open where the match is weak. Clone sizes are given selectively: once, few, many, or a class where the clone is expanded.

TRBJ1-1 TRBD1 NA TRBV5-6 TGTGCCAGCAGCCCTAGGACAGGGGTTGGGACTGAAGCTTTCTTT CASSPRTGVGTEAFF
TRBJ1-1 NA NA TRBV28 TGTGCCAGCAGTTTGGGTCCACAGGCGGGGCGCATGAACACTGAAGCTTTCTTT CASSLGPQAGRMNTEAFF
TRBJ1-1 NA NA TRBV25-1 TGTGCCAGCAGTGAATTGGCAGGGGCCAACACTGAAGCTTTCTTT CASSELAGANTEAFF
TRBJ2-3 TRBD1 NA TRBV18 TGTGCCAGCTCACCCTCAGCCAGGACAGGGCAGTATTTT CASSPSARTGQYF
TRBJ2-7 TRBD2 NA TRBV7-2 TGTGCCAGCAGCTTATCGGGGGGAAGCTCCTACGAGCAGTACTTC CASSLSGGSSYEQYF
TRBJ2-3 TRBD2 NA TRBV6-4 TGTGCCAGCAGTGAACCGGGACTAGCGGGAGTAGGGACAGATACGCAGTATTTT CASSEPGLAGVGTDTQYF
TRBJ1-2 TRBD1 once TRBV6-5 TGTGCCAGCAGGCAGGGGGCCATTGGCTACACCTTC CASRQGAIGYTF
TRBJ1-2 NA NA TRBV13 TGTGCCAGCAGCTTAGGCGGGACTAACTATGGCTACACCTTC CASSLGGTNYGYTF
TRBJ2-3 TRBD2 NA TRBV19 TGTGCCAGTAGTATTATGCCGGGACTAAGCCGAGATACGCAGTATTTT CASSIMPGLSRDTQYF
TRBJ2-5 TRBD1 NA TRBV24-1 TGTGCCACCAGTGACAACGGACAGGGAACGGAGACCCAGTACTTC CATSDNGQGTETQYF
TRBJ1-6 NA NA TRBV19 TGTGCCAGTAGTATCCCCGGGGTTAATTCACCCCTCCACTTT CASSIPGVNSPLHF
TRBJ1-3 NA NA TRBV2 TGTGCCACCTCACGGCGGGGCTCTGGAAACACCATATATTTT CATSRRGSGNTIYF
TRBJ2-7 NA NA TRBV2 TGTGCCAGCACTGAATGGAGCAGCTCCTACGAGCAGTACTTC CASTEWSSSYEQYF
TRBJ1-2 NA NA TRBV28 TGTGCCAACGGGGGGCGTAACTATGGCTACACCTTC CANGGRNYGYTF
TRBJ1-1 TRBD1 NA TRBV28 TGTGCCAGCAGGTCCCCAGGGGGCGCGGTCACTGAAGCTTTCTTT CASRSPGGAVTEAFF
TRBJ2-7 TRBD1 NA TRBV15 TGTGCCACCAAGGACAGGGGGCCCTACGAGCAGTACTTC CATKDRGPYEQYF
TRBJ2-7 TRBD2 NA TRBV7-3 TGTGCCAGCAGCTTAATCGGAGTGGTAGCGGGAGGGCCTGGGGGCGAGCAGTACTTC CASSLIGVVAGGPGGEQYF
TRBJ2-7 TRBD2 NA TRBV3-1/TRBV3-2 TGTGCCAGCAGCCACGCGGGGAGGGAATTTGCCTACGAGCAGTACTTC CASSHAGREFAYEQYF
TRBJ2-3 NA NA TRBV5-6 TGTGCCAGCAGCTTGCAGGGGATTAGCACAGATACGCAGTATTTT CASSLQGISTDTQYF
TRBJ1-3 NA NA TRBV12-5 TGTGCTAGTGGTTTTCTGAGCTCTGGAAACACCATATATTTT CASGFLSSGNTIYF
TRBJ1-2 NA NA TRBV4-3 TGCGCCAGCAGCCAAGATCTCGGGGTTTTATCCGGGTCCGACACCTTC CASSQDLGVLSGSDTF
TRBJ1-2 NA NA TRBV12-3/TRBV12-4 TGTGCCAGCAGTCCAACAGGGTACTATGGCTACACCTTC CASSPTGYYGYTF
TRBJ2-1 NA NA TRBV9 TGTGCCAGCAGCGTGTCACTAGAAAGCTCCTACAATGAGCAGTTCTTC CASSVSLESSYNEQFF
TRBJ1-1 TRBD1 NA TRBV4-3 TGCGCCAGCAGCCACAACAGGGGGCTGACTGAAGCTTTCTTT CASSHNRGLTEAFF
TRBJ1-2 TRBD1 NA TRBV29-1 TGCAGCGTGCTACAGGGGTACTATGGCTACACCTTC CSVLQGYYGYTF
TRBJ1-4 NA once TRBV19 TGTGCCAGTAGTATAGGTGCGGTTGCTAATGAAAAACTGTTTTTT CASSIGAVANEKLFF
TRBJ2-3 TRBD2 once TRBV28 TGTGCCAGCAGTTCTTGGACTAGCGGGAGTCCCCTCACAGATACGCAGTATTTT CASSSWTSGSPLTDTQYF
TRBJ2-3 NA once TRBV10-1 TGCGCCAGCAGTGAGCTGCTACGCACAGATACGCAGTATTTT CASSELLRTDTQYF
TRBJ2-1 NA NA TRBV12-3/TRBV12-4 TGTGCCAGCTTCTCAGTGATTGACAATGAGCAGTTCTTC CASFSVIDNEQFF
TRBJ2-5 NA NA TRBV7-3 TGTGCCAGCAGCCAACGCGGGACTCACCAAGAGACCCAGTACTTC CASSQRGTHQETQYF
TRBJ2-2 TRBD2 once TRBV9 TGTGCCAGCAGCGCAAACCTAGCGGGAGCGATCGGGGAGCTGTTTTTT CASSANLAGAIGELFF